The 18 T cell receptor beta chains listed next were all sequenced from one sample in a study of T cells expressing NK-cell markers. TCRdb reprocessed the 5' RACE reads and stores each CDR3 protein as one record, lacking DNA. The specimen's table records 150,000 to 180,000 distinct CDR3 sequences. The sample taken for sequencing was blood T cells: a sorted CD56 or NKG2C T cell subset, CD4+ or CD8+ T cells, or bulk PBMC T cells (not recorded which). These receptors came from a woman aged 45 to 65 in good health.

The genes are TRBV3-1 and TRBJ2-3. Germline CDR1 and CDR2: LGHDT and YNNKEL (reference sequence). The CDR3 consists of 13 residues. The CDR3 loop is CASSQEAADTQYF.

The V and J genes are TRBV29-1 and TRBJ2-7; without DNA, the TCRdb call of TRBD1 cannot be checked. The CDR3 runs 13 residues. Germline V gives CDR1 SQVTM, CDR2 ANQGSEA. The chain's CDR3 is CSIRTESSYEQYF.

The V gene is TRBV11-2, the J gene TRBJ1-5. Germline CDR1 reads SGHAT; CDR2 reads FQNNGV. The CDR3 is 14 amino acids. This CDR3 is CASSLEGDNQPQHF. Supplemented by reference TRBV11-2 and TRBJ1-5, the full variable domain reads EAGVAQSPRYKIIEKRQSVAFWCNPISGHATLYWYQQILGQGPKLLIQFQNNGVVDDSQLPKDRFSAERLKGVDSTLKIQPAKLEDSAVYLCASSLEGDNQPQHFGDGTRLSIL.

The rearrangement uses TRBV3-1 and TRBJ2-5. Germline values: CDR1 LGHDT, CDR2 YNNKEL (reference sequence). This CDR3 has 16 amino acids. This CDR3 reads CASSPLESADGETQYF.

The chain employs TRBV12-5 and TRBJ2-7. Germline V gene sequence: CDR1 LGHNT, CDR2 FRNRAP. The CDR3 totals 16 residues. The CDR3 protein is CASGFQAGTASYEQYF. The variable domain in full, with the rest retrieved from reference TRBV12-5 and TRBJ2-7, is DARVTQTPRHKVTEMGQEVTMRCQPILGHNTVFWYRQTMMQGLELLAYFRNRAPLDDSGMPKDRFSAEMPDATLATLKIQPSEPRDSAVYFCASGFQAGTASYEQYFGPGTRLTVT.

The rearrangement uses TRBV7-6 and TRBJ2-1; TCRdb selects TRBD2, and the lack of DNA leaves this call unchecked. Germline CDR1 reads SGHVS; CDR2 reads FNYEAQ. CDR3 length: 16 amino acids. CDR3: CASRLGRGSPYNEQFF.

V is TRBV12-3 or TRBV12-4 and J is TRBJ1-2. CDR3 length: 13 amino acids. CDR3 region: CASTYSTVDGYTF.

The rearrangement joins TRBV12-3 or TRBV12-4 to TRBJ2-2; TCRdb calls TRBD2, which cannot be checked without DNA. The CDR3 sequence is 16 residues long. The CDR3 sequence is CASTNSGALGRGELFF.

The J gene is TRBJ1-2, the V gene TRBV13; there is no DNA to check the TCRdb D call of TRBD1. Germline V lookup: CDR1 PRHDT, CDR2 FYEKMQ (reference sequence). The CDR3 runs to 13 residues. CDR3 sequence: CASSSGTDAIYTF.

The V and J genes are TRBV5-6 and TRBJ2-4. The germline CDR1 and CDR2 sequences are SGHDT and YYEEEE. This CDR3 has 14 amino acids. The CDR3 is CASSLQQAKNIQYF.

J is TRBJ1-1 and V is TRBV12-3 or TRBV12-4; lacking DNA, the TRBD1 call made by TCRdb goes unchecked. The CDR3 extends over 14 amino acids. The CDR3 loop reads CASSPGTGNTEAFF.

The chain is built from TRBV29-1 and TRBJ2-1; TCRdb indicates TRBD2, and absent DNA this call remains unverified. The CDR3 has 12 amino acids. CDR1 is SQVTM and CDR2 is ANQGSEA in the germline V gene. CDR3 sequence reads: CSVDILAGEQFF.

The chain joins TRBV6-1 to TRBJ1-2; the D gene TCRdb calls, TRBD1, cannot be checked with no DNA. Germline CDR1 is MNHNS and CDR2 is SASEGT. The CDR3 covers 13 residues. The CDR3 spells CASRVRTGASGTF.

The V gene is TRBV29-1, the J gene TRBJ2-5; TCRdb indicates TRBD1, and absent DNA this call remains unverified. Per germline, CDR1 SQVTM and CDR2 ANQGSEA. CDR3 length: 13 amino acids. The CDR3 sequence is CSVRTGTQETQYF.

V gene TRBV2 combines with J gene TRBJ2-3; the D call from TCRdb, TRBD1, cannot be confirmed without DNA. There are 15 residues in the CDR3. Germline loops: CDR1 SNHLY, CDR2 FYNNEI. CDR3 sequence: CASSLRDLSTDTQYF.

CDR3 sequence reads: CASRPFARGGSTDTQYF. This chain connects TRBV5-6 to TRBJ2-3; TCRdb calls TRBD2, which cannot be checked without DNA. This CDR3 has 17 residues. From germline, CDR1 is SGHDT and CDR2 YYEEEE.

This chain links TRBV6-4 with TRBJ1-1; TCRdb's D gene call, TRBD1, goes unchecked for lack of DNA. CDR1 and CDR2 (germline): MRHNA, SNTAGT. CDR3 size: 13 residues. This CDR3 is CASSPGGITEAFF.

The CDR3: CASSQEERATDTQYF. The genes are TRBV3-1 and TRBJ2-3; the D call of TRBD2 rests on TCRdb alone, since no DNA is present to check it. Germline lookup yields CDR1 LGHDT and CDR2 YNNKEL (reference sequence). This CDR3 is built from 15 residues.